Each of the 19 T cell receptor beta chains below was sequenced from the same sample in a study of CD8 T cells in ankylosing spondylitis. Study-level points and caveats: It appeared that ankylosing spondylitis blood was characterized by a TCR beta motif of under ten highly homologous variants.

The antigens these receptors bind are not known. TCRdb called the 5' RACE reads again in MiXCR, with one record for every CDR3 protein. The sample contains approximately 500,000 distinct CDR3 sequences, over 9.5% of which appear only once. Sequenced material: blood, either unsorted or a sorted T cell fraction (not recorded which). These receptors came from a male donor with ankylosing spondylitis.

The gene calls are TRBV10-1 and TRBJ2-3; TRBD2 might be the D (6 bases). Germline-derived CDR1 and CDR2 are WNHNN and SYGVQD (reference sequence). Trimming removed 2 bases at V and 0 bases at J, with 18 bases between. The CDR3 has 18 amino acids. DNA for the CDR3: TGCGCCAGCAGTGAGGTTGGAGGGGCAAAACCTAGCACAGATACGCAGTATTTT. As protein: CASSEVGGAKPSTDTQYF.

This clonotype was counted a few times. This chain joins TRBV20-1 and TRBJ2-3; 14 bases agree with TRBD2. This CDR3 is built from 13 residues. J gave up 5 bases and V 7 bases, and 2 bases lay outside the gene matches. From germline, CDR1 is DFQATT and CDR2 SNEGSKA (reference sequence). The CDR3 loop is CSVGTSGRDTQYF. The DNA of the CDR3 is TGCAGTGTCGGGACTAGCGGGAGAGATACGCAGTATTTT.

The CDR3 here is CASSGLAGGFHTDTQYF. The CDR3 nucleotides read TGTGCCAGCAGCGGACTAGCGGGAGGTTTCCACACAGATACGCAGTATTTT. This chain connects TRBV12-3 or TRBV12-4 to TRBJ2-3; 14 nucleotides match TRBD2. The CDR3 sequence is 17 residues long. V lost 6 bases and J lost 2; bases outside the gene matches: 7.

This clonotype has more than one count but fewer than ten. The chain links TRBV6-5 to TRBJ1-2, with a weak D call TRBD1 (6 bases). Germline V gene data show CDR1 as MNHEY and CDR2 as SVGAGI. The CDR3 is made up of 15 amino acids. V was cut by 0 bases and J by 6 bases, with 14 bases left in between. DNA of the CDR3: TGTGCCAGCAGTTACTCGGGCAGGGGATTTAATGGCTACACCTTC. Protein product: CASSYSGRGFNGYTF.

The chain recombines TRBV5-1 with TRBJ2-3; 9 bases align to TRBD1. Germline lookup yields CDR1 SGHRS and CDR2 YFSETQ. V was clipped by 4 bases and J by 5 bases; unmatched bases: 2. This CDR3 region has 13 residues. For the CDR3, the DNA is TGCGCCAGCAGCCAGACAGGGGGAGATACGCAGTATTTT. Translated: CASSQTGGDTQYF.

This clonotype was observed many times. This chain joins TRBV3-1 and TRBJ2-2; no definite D call. Germline V gene data show CDR1 as LGHDT and CDR2 as YNNKEL (reference sequence). V shed 0 bases and J shed 5 bases, with 7 bases lying between them. The CDR3 extends over 14 amino acids. CDR3 residues: CASSQEKLTGELFF. The CDR3 region has the DNA TGTGCCAGCAGCCAAGAAAAACTAACCGGGGAGCTGTTTTTT.

The rearrangement links TRBV7-2 to TRBJ2-7; perhaps D is TRBD1 or TRBD2 (5 bases each). The V and J ends lost 2 bases and 3 bases respectively, with 14 bases between them. The CDR3 sequence is 15 residues long. Germline V gene lookup returns CDR1 SGHTA and CDR2 FQGNSA. In DNA, the CDR3 is TGTGCCAGCAGCTTAAGAGGGGAGAGGGGCTACGAGCAGTACTTC. It encodes CASSLRGERGYEQYF. Full variable domain (rest looked up from reference TRBV7-2 and TRBJ2-7): GAGVSQSPSNKVTEKGKDVELRCDPISGHTALYWYRQSLGQGLEFLIYFQGNSAPDKSGLPSDRFSAERTGGSVSTLTIQRTQQEDSAVYLCASSLRGERGYEQYFGPGTRLTVT.

The V and J genes are TRBV5-6 and TRBJ1-2; D remains unclear. CDR1 is SGHDT, CDR2 YYEEEE, per germline. CDR3 length equals 13 residues. V lost 1 base, J lost 5 bases, and 9 bases lay in between. The CDR3 DNA sequence: TGTGCCAGCAGCTTGTCGTCGACTTATGGCTACACCTTC. Translation gives CASSLSSTYGYTF.

This clonotype was picked up a small number of times. The chain carries TRBV20-1 and TRBJ2-5, with a possible D match to TRBD2 (6 bases). The CDR3 is 14 amino acids. The germline V gene encodes CDR1 DFQATT and CDR2 SNEGSKA (reference sequence). Trimming removed 1 base at V and 9 bases at J, with 18 bases between. The CDR3, as DNA: TGCAGTGCTAGAGCCCCCTCGGGAGCTCAGCCCCAGTACTTC. It specifies CSARAPSGAQPQYF.

The chain employs TRBV5-6 and TRBJ2-2, with 7 nucleotides matching TRBD1. Germline CDR1 and CDR2: SGHDT and YYEEEE. The trim removed 5 bases at V and 7 bases at J, leaving 8 bases unmatched. There are 14 residues in the CDR3. For the CDR3, the DNA is TGTGCCAGCAGGCCCGGGACAGCTCTCGGGGAGCTGTTTTTT. Protein product: CASRPGTALGELFF.

V usage is TRBV6-1 and J usage is TRBJ2-5; D remains unclear. Trimming left V 5 bases short and J 7 bases short, with 17 bases between. The CDR3 contains 14 residues. Germline V CDR1 and CDR2: MNHNS, SASEGT. CDR3 region: CASSPQLPGGTQYF. CDR3 nucleotide sequence: TGTGCCAGCAGTCCGCAGCTCCCGGGTGGGACCCAGTACTTC.

This chain joins TRBV5-1 and TRBJ2-1; no clear D. V was trimmed by 3 bases and J by 0 bases, leaving 10 bases between them. Germline-derived CDR1 and CDR2 are SGHRS and YFSETQ. The CDR3 extends over 15 amino acids. The CDR3 bases are TGCGCCAGCAGCTCGGCGCCCAGCTCCTACAATGAGCAGTTCTTC. This encodes CASSSAPSSYNEQFF.

The CDR3 reads CASSLLPLNTEAFF. The CDR3, as DNA: TGTGCCAGCAGTTTATTGCCGTTAAACACTGAAGCTTTCTTT. The V and J genes are TRBV27 and TRBJ1-1; D not certain. Germline values: CDR1 MNHEY, CDR2 SMNVEV (reference sequence). The CDR3 totals 14 residues. Trimming removed 1 base at V and 2 bases at J, with 8 bases between.

A few counts support this clonotype. This chain connects TRBV20-1 to TRBJ2-1; 11 nucleotides line up with TRBD2. The CDR3 runs to 13 residues. Germline V gives CDR1 DFQATT, CDR2 SNEGSKA (reference sequence). Germline trimming cut 3 bases from V and 9 bases from J; bases unmatched to any gene: 4. CDR3 in amino acids: CSARASGRLEQFF. The CDR3 bases are TGCAGTGCTAGGGCTAGCGGGAGGCTTGAGCAGTTCTTC.

This clonotype was counted only a few times. The chain recombines TRBV6-2 or TRBV6-3 with TRBJ1-6; no definite D call. This CDR3 has 15 residues. The germline V and J ends were trimmed by 6 bases and 9 bases, with 18 bases remaining between them. The germline V gene encodes CDR1 MNHEY and CDR2 SVGEGT. This CDR3 is CASSPAALTGSPLHF. The CDR3, as DNA: TGTGCCAGCAGCCCAGCGGCCCTAACGGGTTCACCCCTCCACTTT.

This chain uses TRBV15 with TRBJ1-2; D gene uncertain. This CDR3 has 14 residues. V lost 0 bases and J 4 bases, leaving 9 bases between the germline ends. Germline CDR1 is LNHNV and CDR2 is YYDKDF (reference sequence). This CDR3 is CATSREVSGYGYTF. CDR3 coding DNA: TGTGCCACCAGCAGAGAGGTCTCAGGCTATGGCTACACCTTC. The full variable domain, with the rest looked up from reference TRBV15 and TRBJ1-2, is DAMVIQNPRYQVTQFGKPVTLSCSQTLNHNVMYWYQQKSSQAPKLLFHYYDKDFNNEADTPDNFQSRRPNTSFCFLDIRSPGLGDTAMYLCATSREVSGYGYTFGSGTRLTVV.

This sequence joins TRBV6-2 or TRBV6-3 and TRBJ2-1; 11 bases line up with TRBD2. The trim removed 4 bases at V and 9 bases at J, leaving 17 bases unmatched. The CDR3 runs to 18 residues. Germline CDR1 is MNHEY and CDR2 is SVGEGT. CDR3 loop: CASSFLAGGFTLPVEQFF. The CDR3 nucleotides are TGTGCCAGCAGTTTCCTAGCGGGAGGTTTCACACTACCCGTTGAGCAGTTCTTC.

On this clonotype: The germline gene is not matched at one end of the junction; a read error may be the cause. The V gene is TRBV7-9, the J gene TRBJ2-2; possible D gene TRBD2, 5 bases. CDR3 length equals 12 residues. Germline assignment: CDR1 SEHNR and CDR2 FQNEAQ (reference sequence). CDR3 loop: CASTQSNTGELF. CDR3 nucleotide sequence: TGTGCCAGCACACAATCGAACACCGGGGAGCTGTTT.

This clonotype was recorded a few times. J is TRBJ2-7 and V is TRBV7-2; perhaps TRBD1 as D (6 bases). CDR1 and CDR2 (germline): SGHTA, FQGNSA. The CDR3 loop spans 14 amino acids. V gave up 5 bases and J gave up 0 bases, with 11 bases separating them. The CDR3 coding sequence is TGTGCCAGCAGCCCCGACAGGACCTCCTACGAGCAGTACTTC. Translating gives CASSPDRTSYEQYF.